Below, 5 T cell receptor beta chains from the same sample are listed, as sequenced in a study of T cells in Graves' hyperthyroidism and ophthalmopathy. What was amplified from RNA transcripts were TCR beta CDR3 regions. An initial round of RT-PCR targeting the TCR CDR3 relied on the HTBI primer set. TCRdb reanalysed the multiplex PCR reads using MiXCR and keeps one entry per CDR3 protein. The table records 500,000 to 650,000 distinct CDR3 sequences, roughly 14% of them present only once. Sequenced sample: blood. These receptors all come from a woman in her forties or fifties with Graves' ophthalmopathy.

The J gene is TRBJ2-1, the V gene TRBV12-3 or TRBV12-4; D possibly corresponds to TRBD2 (6 bases). CDR3 length: 16 amino acids. The V end was cut by 2 bases, the J end by 5 bases, with 16 bases between. The CDR3 DNA reads TGTGCCAGCAGTTTAAGTCCGTCTAGCGTAAACAATGAGCAGTTCTTC. This gives the protein CASSLSPSSVNNEQFF.

This clonotype showed up many times. The rearrangement links TRBV7-9 to TRBJ2-1, with no clear D. The V end was cut by 3 bases, the J end by 5 bases, with 5 bases between. The CDR3 is made up of 12 amino acids. Germline V gene data show CDR1 as SEHNR and CDR2 as FQNEAQ (reference sequence). The CDR3 sequence is CASSFLNNEQFF. The CDR3 DNA is TGTGCCAGCAGCTTTCTAAACAATGAGCAGTTCTTC.

This clonotype was detected ten times or more. The chain carries TRBV29-1 and TRBJ2-7; the match to TRBD2 covers 10 bases. Germline loops: CDR1 SQVTM, CDR2 ANQGSEA. The CDR3 consists of 13 residues. V lost 7 bases to trimming and J lost 4 bases; unmatched junction nucleotides: 7. CDR3 sequence reads: CSAKREGRYEQYF. The CDR3 nucleotides are TGCAGCGCCAAGCGGGAGGGCCGGTACGAGCAGTACTTC.

This chain uses TRBV7-9 with TRBJ2-1; a possible D gene is TRBD1 (5 bases). Trimming stripped 5 bases from V and 0 bases from J, with 8 bases between. The CDR3 is 14 amino acids. CDR1 and CDR2 from the germline V gene are SEHNR and FQNEAQ (reference sequence). CDR3: CASSRQFSYNEQFF. Here the CDR3 DNA reads TGTGCCAGCAGCCGACAGTTCTCCTACAATGAGCAGTTCTTC.

The rearrangement uses TRBV4-1 and TRBJ1-2; D not certain. The germline V gene encodes CDR1 MGHRA and CDR2 YSYEKL. V shed 7 bases and J shed 0 bases, with 12 bases lying between them. The CDR3 is 14 residues long. As DNA, the CDR3 is TGCGCCAGCACCCTCACAGTTACTAACTATGGCTACACCTTC. Protein product: CASTLTVTNYGYTF.